This TCR beta chain was observed in a study of blood T cells in healthy people across ages. Study-level information: About one barcoded TCR beta cDNA was captured per two T cells.

V shed 4 bases and J 0 bases; nucleotides not matched to a gene: 5. CDR1 is SGHTA and CDR2 is FQGNSA in the germline V gene. This CDR3 has 16 residues. Study observations and caveats: Across the age range, TCR beta diversity per million T cells fell in a roughly linear way. Samples with more naive T cells showed higher observed beta diversity.

The authors ran a second PCR of 7 to 11 cycles using a sample-barcoded 5' primer and a J-beta primer mix. One entry per CDR3 protein, called by TCRdb with MiXCR from the 5' RACE reads. The table shows about 1.4 million distinct CDR3 sequences, with 59% occurring only once. A word on this clonotype: What it binds is not known.

J is TRBJ2-3 and V is TRBV7-2; 9 bases fit TRBD1. The sequenced sample consisted of blood. The clonotype comes from a man aged 18 to 30 in good health. The CDR3 region is CASSSMGTGSTDTQYF. The CDR3 DNA follows: TGTGCCAGCAGCTCAATGGGGACAGGGAGCACAGATACGCAGTATTTT.